This record looks at one T cell receptor beta chain sequence and its context. This entry comes from a study of blood T cell repertoires in COVID-19. In the study overall: The United States, Italy and Spain were the sources of the acute and convalescent COVID-19 samples.

Produced via immunoSEQ multiplex PCR; TCRdb's table is partial and in-frame only. This table has about 100,000 clones, about nine tenths appearing once. Trimming took 6 bases from V and 3 from J, leaving 11 bases between them. This CDR3 is 13 amino acids long. Germline V CDR1 and CDR2: KGHSH, LQKENI. Sequenced sample: peripheral blood. The V gene is TRBV18, the J gene TRBJ1-1, with D maybe TRBD1 (5 bases). The sequence derives from a man aged 50 or older with acute or convalescent COVID-19. In nucleotides, the CDR3 is TGTGCCAGCTCGGACAAAAGGGACACTGAAGCTTTCTTT. Its protein is CASSDKRDTEAFF.